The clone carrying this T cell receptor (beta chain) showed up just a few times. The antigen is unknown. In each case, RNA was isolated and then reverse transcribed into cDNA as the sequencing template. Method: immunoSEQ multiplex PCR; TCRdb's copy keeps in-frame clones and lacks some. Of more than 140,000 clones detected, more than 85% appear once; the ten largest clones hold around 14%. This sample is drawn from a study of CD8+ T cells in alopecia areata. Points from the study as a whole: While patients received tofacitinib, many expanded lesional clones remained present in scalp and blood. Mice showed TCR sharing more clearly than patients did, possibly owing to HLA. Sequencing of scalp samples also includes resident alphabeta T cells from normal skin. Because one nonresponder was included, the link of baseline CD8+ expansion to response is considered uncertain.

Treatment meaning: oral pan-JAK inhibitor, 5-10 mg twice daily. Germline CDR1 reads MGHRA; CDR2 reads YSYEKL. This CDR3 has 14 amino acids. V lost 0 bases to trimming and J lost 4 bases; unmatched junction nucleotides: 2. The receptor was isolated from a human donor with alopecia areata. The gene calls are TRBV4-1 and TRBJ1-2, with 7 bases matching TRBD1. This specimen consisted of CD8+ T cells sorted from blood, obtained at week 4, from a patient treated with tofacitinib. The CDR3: CASSQDQGGYGYTF. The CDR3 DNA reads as TGCGCCAGCAGCCAAGATCAGGGGGGCTATGGCTACACCTTC.